These 21 T cell receptor beta chains originate from one sample sequenced in a study of T cells in Graves' hyperthyroidism and ophthalmopathy. RNA transcripts were the template for amplifying TCR beta CDR3 regions. In the first-round RT-PCR of the TCR CDR3, the HTBI primer set was used. From the multiplex PCR reads, TCRdb called clonotypes with MiXCR, one entry per CDR3 protein. This sample carries about 600,000 distinct CDR3 sequences, 15% to 20% of them seen once, and the ten largest clones take 2.5% to 4%. The sample taken for sequencing was blood. These receptor sequences come from a middle-aged woman with Graves' ophthalmopathy.

The chain couples TRBV20-1 to TRBJ2-7; 10 bases fit TRBD2. Trimming cost V 5 bases and J 0 bases; bases outside gene matches: 4. This CDR3 has 14 amino acids. The germline V gene encodes CDR1 DFQATT and CDR2 SNEGSKA (reference sequence). The CDR3 region is CSAGPSGSSYEQYF. CDR3 coding DNA: TGCAGTGCTGGCCCTAGCGGGAGCTCCTACGAGCAGTACTTC.

The chain carries TRBV7-9 and TRBJ2-1; 9 bases line up with TRBD2. V shed 8 bases, J shed 4 bases, and the junction held 3 bases outside the gene matches. CDR1 SEHNR and CDR2 FQNEAQ come from the germline V gene (reference sequence). The CDR3 covers 13 residues. The CDR3 loop reads CASRLADYNEQFF. CDR3 in DNA: TGTGCCAGCCGACTAGCGGATTACAATGAGCAGTTCTTC.

This clonotype showed up just a few times. This rearrangement joins TRBV6-1 to TRBJ2-2; D may be TRBD2 (5 bases). Germline loops: CDR1 MNHNS, CDR2 SASEGT. The CDR3 runs 16 residues. The V end lost 8 bases, the J end lost 9 bases, and 25 bases lay between the germline ends. The CDR3 DNA reads TGTGCCAGCTTCCAAGGCCGGGGTCCAATTCTCCGGGAGCTGTTTTTT. This sequence encodes CASFQGRGPILRELFF.

This clonotype was seen many times. The rearrangement links TRBV12-3 or TRBV12-4 to TRBJ1-1, with unresolved D. The CDR3 has 15 amino acids. V was shortened by 1 base and J by 5 bases, with 14 bases between the two germline ends. CDR3 protein: CASSLGRERMTEAFF. CDR3 in DNA: TGTGCCAGCAGTTTAGGGAGGGAGAGGATGACTGAAGCTTTCTTT.

The CDR3 bases are TGTGCCAGCAGCCCCGGGCACCGAGATACGCAGTATTTT. This translates into CASSPGHRDTQYF. The gene calls are TRBV7-2 and TRBJ2-3; the D is unclear. The CDR3 runs 13 residues. Germline V gives CDR1 SGHTA, CDR2 FQGNSA. V was trimmed by 5 bases and J by 5 bases, leaving 11 bases between them. The full variable domain, completed using reference TRBV7-2 and TRBJ2-3, is GAGVSQSPSNKVTEKGKDVELRCDPISGHTALYWYRQSLGQGLEFLIYFQGNSAPDKSGLPSDRFSAERTGGSVSTLTIQRTQQEDSAVYLCASSPGHRDTQYFGPGTRLTVL.

Ten or more counts support this clonotype. V and J are TRBV2 and TRBJ2-7, with D perhaps TRBD1 (5 bases). Looked up from germline, CDR1 is SNHLY and CDR2 is FYNNEI. V lost 5 bases and J 0 bases, leaving 11 bases between the germline ends. This CDR3 contains 14 residues. CDR3 sequence reads: CASSSEGVSYEQYF. The CDR3 DNA follows: TGTGCCAGCAGTAGCGAAGGGGTCTCCTACGAGCAGTACTTC.

In this sample, this clonotype turned up a few times. CDR3 bases: TGTGCCACGGGGCAAGGGGGGGCTAATGAAAAACTGTTTTTT. As protein: CATGQGGANEKLFF. This chain connects TRBV6-1 to TRBJ1-4; maybe TRBD1 (6 bases). This CDR3 spans 14 amino acids. CDR1 and CDR2 from the germline V gene are MNHNS and SASEGT. The V gene lost 10 bases and the J gene lost 3 bases, with 15 bases spanning the gap.

V and J are TRBV30 and TRBJ1-5; unclear D gene. Germline lookup yields CDR1 GTSNPN and CDR2 SVGIG (reference sequence). The CDR3 length is 13 residues. Deletions cut 2 bases from V and 7 bases from J, with 12 bases between. CDR3 bases: TGTGCCTGGAGTACCCTAGGGATACAGCCCCAGCATTTT. Its translation is CAWSTLGIQPQHF.

The chain has TRBV5-1 and TRBJ2-3, with TRBD1 matching 9 bases. The ends lost 7 bases at V and 3 bases at J; junction bases unmatched: 6. Looked up from germline, CDR1 is SGHRS and CDR2 is YFSETQ. CDR3 size: 14 residues. The CDR3 DNA is TGCGCCAGCGGTTTGGACAGGGGAACAGATACGCAGTATTTT. Translated: CASGLDRGTDTQYF.

This clonotype occurred many times. This chain joins TRBV9 and TRBJ2-7; possible D gene TRBD2, 5 bases. Germline-derived CDR1 and CDR2 are SGDLS and YYNGEE. The V end lost 3 bases, the J end lost 2 bases, and 9 bases lay between the germline ends. The CDR3 is 13 amino acids. The CDR3 loop reads CASSGTDTYEQYF. The CDR3 DNA is TGTGCCAGCAGCGGGACTGATACCTACGAGCAGTACTTC.

The J gene is TRBJ1-1, the V gene TRBV7-9, with D maybe TRBD1 (6 bases). The CDR3 totals 15 residues. The V gene's germline CDR1 is SEHNR and CDR2 FQNEAQ (reference sequence). V was trimmed by 2 bases and J by 4 bases, leaving 14 bases between them. CDR3 coding DNA: TGTGCCAGCAGCTTAAGTTCGGGGGCGGGCACTGAAGCTTTCTTT. This encodes CASSLSSGAGTEAFF.

This rearrangement joins TRBV11-2 to TRBJ1-6; 8 nucleotides agree with TRBD1. Germline CDR1 and CDR2: SGHAT and FQNNGV. The CDR3 is 15 amino acids. V shed 1 base, J shed 10 bases, and the junction held 6 bases outside the gene matches. Written as DNA, the CDR3 is TGTGCCAGCAGCTTAGTAGTGACAGGGGTCTCACCCCTCCACTTT. This sequence encodes CASSLVVTGVSPLHF.

This clonotype was detected only a few times. The V gene is TRBV20-1, the J gene TRBJ2-7; 7 bases fit TRBD2. The CDR3 runs to 15 residues. CDR1 and CDR2 (germline): DFQATT, SNEGSKA (reference sequence). V trimming: 5 bases; J trimming: 2 bases; junction bases outside the gene matches: 12. The CDR3 spells CSARKERGPTYEQYF. CDR3 DNA: TGCAGTGCTCGAAAGGAGCGGGGCCCCACCTACGAGCAGTACTTC.

This clonotype has a handful of counts. The rearrangement links TRBV7-9 to TRBJ2-1; 11 bases are shared with TRBD2. V lost 5 bases to trimming and J lost 2 bases; unmatched junction nucleotides: 8. CDR1 is SEHNR, CDR2 FQNEAQ, per germline (reference sequence). This CDR3 has 17 residues. The CDR3 here is CASSPGTSGRTYNEQFF. CDR3 sequence (DNA): TGTGCCAGCAGCCCCGGGACTAGCGGAAGGACCTACAATGAGCAGTTCTTC. Variable domain in full (rest from reference TRBV7-9 and TRBJ2-1): DTGVSQNPRHKITKRGQNVTFRCDPISEHNRLYWYRQTLGQGPEFLTYFQNEAQLEKSRLLSDRFSAERPKGSFSTLEIQRTEQGDSAMYLCASSPGTSGRTYNEQFFGPGTRLTVL.

This clonotype was detected a few times. This chain links TRBV5-8 with TRBJ1-1; 9 bases align to TRBD1. The CDR3 covers 16 residues. Per the germline V gene, CDR1 is SGHTS and CDR2 is YDEGEE. J gave up 2 bases and V 0 bases, and 5 bases lay outside the gene matches. CDR3 DNA sequence: TGTGCCAGCAGCTTGGTTTTGGGACAGGGAAACACTGAAGCTTTCTTT. Protein: CASSLVLGQGNTEAFF.

This clonotype was seen ten or more times. The genes are TRBV13 and TRBJ2-3; 7 bases align to TRBD2. J was trimmed by 2 bases and V by 5 bases; bases with no gene match: 13. The CDR3 loop spans 17 amino acids. Germline CDR1 and CDR2: PRHDT and FYEKMQ (reference sequence). For the CDR3, the DNA is TGTGCCAGCAGCCCCCGGCTGCGGCGGGAGTCCACAGATACGCAGTATTTT. This translates into CASSPRLRRESTDTQYF.

The V gene is TRBV18, the J gene TRBJ2-1, with D perhaps given as TRBD1 or TRBD2 (5 bases each). This CDR3 has 14 residues. V lost 8 bases to trimming and J lost 5 bases, with 16 bases between them. CDR1 is KGHSH, CDR2 LQKENI, per germline. CDR3 protein: CASSPTRGNNEQFF. The CDR3 region has the DNA TGTGCCAGCAGCCCCACTAGGGGAAACAATGAGCAGTTCTTC.

There are a few counts of this clonotype. This may be a read error, as it is one base from a much larger clone. The gene calls are TRBV2 and TRBJ1-4; 8 bases are a match to TRBD1. The CDR3 covers 16 residues. The V gene's germline CDR1 is SNHLY and CDR2 FYNNEI. Here the CDR3 DNA reads TGTGCCAGCAGTTGGGACAGGCGTGCAACTAATGAAAAACTGCTTTTT. Translated, it gives CASSWDRRATNEKLLF.

The J gene is TRBJ2-6, the V gene TRBV29-1; perhaps TRBD2 as D (5 bases). Trimming shortened V by 3 bases and J by 1 base, and 7 bases separated the two germline ends. Germline values: CDR1 SQVTM, CDR2 ANQGSEA. The CDR3 runs to 14 residues. This chain's CDR3 is CSVEGSSGANVLTF. CDR3 nucleotides: TGCAGCGTTGAGGGGAGTTCTGGGGCCAACGTCCTGACTTTC.

Details on this clonotype: The germline gene is not matched at one end of the junction; a read error may be the cause. The chain links TRBV7-7 to TRBJ2-2; 9 bases map to TRBD2. Germline assignment: CDR1 SSHAT and CDR2 FNYEAQ (reference sequence). CDR3 length: 17 residues. CDR3: CASSSFRGRANTGELFF. The CDR3 bases are TGTGCTAGCAGCTCCTTCCGCGGGAGGGCGAACACCGGGGAGCTGTTTTTT.

There are many counts of this clonotype. This chain uses TRBV2 with TRBJ2-1, with 9 bases fitting TRBD2. The length of the CDR3 is 15 residues. Trimming at V came to 5 bases and at J to 2 bases, leaving 4 bases not matched to a gene. From germline, CDR1 is SNHLY and CDR2 FYNNEI. As DNA, the CDR3 is TGTGCCAGCAGTCTAGCGGGGATTACCTACAATGAGCAGTTCTTC. Its protein is CASSLAGITYNEQFF.